This T cell receptor (beta chain) was recorded in a study of cytomegalovirus exposure and HLA in healthy donors. The PCR employed 60 Vbeta primers together with 13 Jbeta primers. Sequenced by immunoSEQ multiplex PCR; TCRdb stores in-frame clones only, minus some. The data contain 100,000 to 120,000 clones, around 82% of them singletons. J gave up 2 bases and V 2 bases, and 9 bases lay outside the gene matches. The CDR3 sequence is 16 residues long. Per the germline V gene, CDR1 is LGHNA and CDR2 is YNFKEQ. V usage is TRBV4-2 and J usage is TRBJ2-7; the match to TRBD2 covers 7 bases. The sequencing sample was made of PBMCs. The sequence derives from a woman in her 30s in good health and CMV-seropositive. CDR3 sequence reads: CASSQLRGTPPYEQYF. CDR3 sequence (DNA): TGTGCCAGCAGCCAACTGCGGGGGACTCCACCCTACGAGCAGTACTTC.